The 23 T cell receptor beta chains below come from one sample, sequenced in a study of Ad26.COV2.S vaccination and SARS-CoV-2 variants. Treatment here: about 20 received Ad26.COV2.S at low or high dose, single or two shots; about 5 received placebo; per-sample allocation not given. Collection of the samples took place on day 63 after the first injection of vaccine or placebo. Assay used: immunoSEQ multiplex PCR; TCRdb lists only in-frame clones, some missing. The sample shows 240,000 or so clones, 88% of them seen only once. The source material was peripheral blood, sampled in a trial of Ad26.COV2.S vaccine versus placebo. These receptors came from a person between 18 and 65 years old who received the Ad26.COV2.S COVID-19 vaccine or a placebo.

This clone was recorded a few times. V and J are TRBV28 and TRBJ2-4; 9 bases are shared with TRBD1. J lost 0 bases, V lost 2 bases, and 8 bases had no gene match. Germline assignment: CDR1 MDHEN and CDR2 SYDVKM. There are 18 residues in the CDR3. The CDR3, as DNA: TGTGCCAGCAGTTTAGGGACAGGGAGTAAACTAGCCAAAAACATTCAGTACTTC. Translating gives CASSLGTGSKLAKNIQYF.

The chain couples TRBV21-1 to TRBJ2-1. TRBV21-1 is tagged as a pseudogene. The CDR3 sequence is 17 residues long. The CDR3 DNA sequence: TGTGCCAGCGTCCCGGGACGCCCTTTTAGCTCCTACAATGAGCAGTTCTTC. Its protein product is CASVPGRPFSSYNEQFF.

The chain carries TRBV29-1 and TRBJ1-2, with a possible D match to TRBD1 (5 bases). This CDR3 has 12 amino acids. Per the germline V gene, CDR1 is SQVTM and CDR2 is ANQGSEA. CDR3 coding DNA: TGCAGTGTTCAAGGGGATTTTTTTGGCTACACCTTC. It translates to CSVQGDFFGYTF.

The V and J genes are TRBV12-3 or TRBV12-4 and TRBJ1-5; D not certain. Trimming removed 4 bases at V and 4 bases at J, with 8 bases between. This CDR3 contains 13 residues. CDR3 sequence reads: CASSSVANQPQHF. The CDR3 nucleotides are TGTGCCAGCAGTTCGGTGGCGAATCAGCCCCAGCATTTT.

The chain combines TRBV7-8 with TRBJ2-7; D ambiguous. Germline V gene lookup returns CDR1 SGHVS and CDR2 FQNEAQ. The CDR3 consists of 14 residues. The V and J ends lost 4 bases and 3 bases respectively, with 13 bases between them. DNA for the CDR3: TGTGCCAGCAGCTCCCATGCCCTTGGCTACGAGCAGTACTTC. It codes for CASSSHALGYEQYF.

The rearrangement links TRBV9 to TRBJ2-3, with 8 bases matching TRBD1. The CDR3 runs to 15 residues. V was clipped by 3 bases and J by 3 bases; unmatched bases: 6. Germline CDR1 and CDR2: SGDLS and YYNGEE. The CDR3 is CASSAKRQGTDTQYF. CDR3 bases: TGTGCCAGCAGCGCCAAAAGACAGGGGACAGATACGCAGTATTTT.

The chain is built from TRBV30 and TRBJ2-7; D gene unclear. The germline gives CDR1 GTSNPN, CDR2 SVGIG (reference sequence). Trimming took off 0 bases at V and 4 bases at J, with 7 bases between the two ends. There are 12 residues in the CDR3. CDR3 sequence (DNA): TGTGCCTGGAGTGTTATCGGATACGAGCAGTACTTC. Protein product: CAWSVIGYEQYF. The full variable domain, rest sourced from reference TRBV30 and TRBJ2-7, is SQTIHQWPATLVQPVGSPLSLECTVEGTSNPNLYWYRQAAGRGLQLLFYSVGIGQISSEVPQNLSASRPQDRQFILSSKKLLLSDSGFYLCAWSVIGYEQYFGPGTRLTVT.

The chain is built from TRBV19 and TRBJ2-2, with a weak D call TRBD1 (6 bases). This CDR3 is 13 amino acids long. The V and J ends lost 9 bases and 6 bases respectively, with 14 bases between them. CDR1 and CDR2 (germline): LNHDA, SQIVND (reference sequence). The CDR3 DNA is TGTGCCAGCGCTAGCAGGGGTCCCGGGGAGCTGTTTTTT. It translates to CASASRGPGELFF.

The chain carries TRBV28 and TRBJ1-2, with 10 bases that match TRBD1. Germline-derived CDR1 and CDR2 are MDHEN and SYDVKM. The CDR3 spans 16 residues. V was pared by 1 base and J by 4 bases, with 6 bases of the junction left unmatched. CDR3 DNA sequence: TGTGCCAGCAGTTTATCCCGGACAGGGGGAAGCTATGGCTACACCTTC. Amino acids: CASSLSRTGGSYGYTF.

The gene calls are TRBV18 and TRBJ2-7, with D unresolved. Trimming took off 6 bases at V and 0 bases at J, with 12 bases between the two ends. Germline loops: CDR1 KGHSH, CDR2 LQKENI. This CDR3 contains 14 residues. The CDR3 DNA follows: TGTGCCAGCTCTCAGGACGTCGTCTCCTACGAGCAGTACTTC. As protein: CASSQDVVSYEQYF. Looking up the rest from reference TRBV18 and TRBJ2-7 gives the full variable domain: NAGVMQNPRHLVRRRGQEARLRCSPMKGHSHVYWYRQLPEEGLKFMVYLQKENIIDESGMPKERFSAEFPKEGPSILRIQQVVRGDSAAYFCASSQDVVSYEQYFGPGTRLTVT.

The chain recombines TRBV18 with TRBJ2-7, with D maybe TRBD1 (6 bases). The CDR3 has 14 amino acids. Germline lookup yields CDR1 KGHSH and CDR2 LQKENI. Trimming pared 4 bases from V and 3 bases from J, leaving 13 bases between. CDR3 nucleotides: TGTGCCAGCTCACTGCCAGGACAGAACTACGAGCAGTACTTC. It encodes CASSLPGQNYEQYF.

Regarding this clone: This may stem from a read error, because a much larger clone lies one nucleotide away. The rearrangement uses TRBV7-2 and TRBJ1-1; TRBD1 agrees at 7 bases. This CDR3 contains 13 residues. Germline assignment: CDR1 SGHTA and CDR2 FQGNSA. The V gene end was trimmed by 6 bases and the J gene end by 0 bases; junction bases not matched to a gene: 1. CDR3 residues: CASRTGLNTEAFF. The CDR3 DNA reads as TGTGCCAGCAGGACAGGGTTGAACACTGAAGCTTTCTTT.

V usage is TRBV5-1 and J usage is TRBJ2-3; 12 positions agree with TRBD2. After removal of 3 bases from V and 4 bases from J, the junction contained 9 bases not matched to a gene. Germline V CDR1 and CDR2: SGHRS, YFSETQ. The CDR3 has 17 residues. The CDR3 loop is CASSSSLAGGPPDTQYF. The CDR3 DNA sequence: TGCGCCAGCAGCTCCAGCCTAGCGGGAGGGCCCCCAGATACGCAGTATTTT.

The rearrangement uses TRBV11-2 and TRBJ2-2; possibly TRBD1 for D (6 bases). CDR1 and CDR2 from the germline V gene are SGHAT and FQNNGV. Trimming removed 6 bases from V and 6 bases from J, with 8 bases in between. The length of the CDR3 is 12 residues. Here the CDR3 DNA reads TGTGCCAGCAGAACAGGGTCCGGGGAGCTGTTTTTT. Translation gives CASRTGSGELFF.

J is TRBJ2-5 and V is TRBV21-1; TRBD2, the D gene given by the table, was not confirmed from the DNA. TRBV21-1 is a listed pseudogene. The CDR3 is made up of 19 amino acids. Here the CDR3 reads CASSKGWASREAIQETQYF. As DNA, the CDR3 is TGTGCCAGCAGCAAAGGGTGGGCGTCGCGGGAGGCGATCCAAGAGACCCAGTACTTC.

The chain has TRBV12-3 or TRBV12-4 and TRBJ1-2; perhaps TRBD1 as D (6 bases). V lost 6 bases and J lost 6, with 11 bases in between. The length of the CDR3 is 12 residues. CDR3 in amino acids: CASREGGDGYTF. For the CDR3, the DNA is TGTGCCAGCAGGGAGGGGGGCGATGGCTACACCTTC.

J is TRBJ1-6 and V is TRBV11-2; TRBD1 might be the D (6 bases). The V gene's germline CDR1 is SGHAT and CDR2 FQNNGV. CDR3 size: 15 residues. Deletions cut 5 bases from V and 6 bases from J, with 14 bases between. CDR3 DNA: TGTGCCAGCAGCCGAGGGGGGTATTTTAATTCACCCCTCCACTTT. It translates to CASSRGGYFNSPLHF.

V usage is TRBV5-6 and J usage is TRBJ1-3, with D unresolved. Trimming removed 4 bases at V and 1 base at J, with 18 bases between. The germline V gene encodes CDR1 SGHDT and CDR2 YYEEEE. The CDR3 contains 17 residues. CDR3 coding DNA: TGTGCCAGCAGCCCCTCATTCGGAACTATATCTGGAAACACCATATATTTT. It is translated as CASSPSFGTISGNTIYF.

This rearrangement joins TRBV6-1 to TRBJ2-1; D unclear. Germline V lookup: CDR1 MNHNS, CDR2 SASEGT. Trimming left V 2 bases short and J 0 bases short, with 8 bases between. This CDR3 region has 15 residues. CDR3 in DNA: TGTGCCAGCAGTGAATTGGTTAGCTCCTACAATGAGCAGTTCTTC. It is translated as CASSELVSSYNEQFF.

V and J are TRBV19 and TRBJ2-5; D is tentatively TRBD1 or TRBD2 (5 bases each). There are 15 residues in the CDR3. Germline assignment: CDR1 LNHDA and CDR2 SQIVND (reference sequence). V lost 7 bases and J 7 bases, leaving 22 bases between the germline ends. The CDR3 coding sequence is TGTGCCAGTAAGGGAGACGGGACGGCTTTTGGGACCCAGTACTTC. Its protein product is CASKGDGTAFGTQYF.

The V and J genes are TRBV18 and TRBJ1-2; TRBD1 matches 8 bases. V dropped 4 bases and J dropped 3; count of bases not matched to a gene: 10. In germline, CDR1 is KGHSH, CDR2 LQKENI. The CDR3 runs to 16 residues. CDR3 in amino acids: CASSLLPGGADYGYTF. CDR3 in DNA: TGTGCCAGCTCACTTTTACCAGGGGGCGCGGACTATGGCTACACCTTC.

The chain links TRBV18 to TRBJ1-1, with no clear D. CDR3 length: 13 residues. Germline assignment: CDR1 KGHSH and CDR2 LQKENI. Trimming cost V 0 bases and J 6 bases, with 8 bases left between them. CDR3 region: CASSPPSVAEAFF. CDR3 bases: TGTGCCAGCTCACCACCTTCAGTGGCTGAAGCTTTCTTT.

This clone was picked up a small number of times. Other DNA sequences in the same sample also yield this CDR3. The CDR3 spells CASSEGTGGGYGYTF. In DNA form, the CDR3 reads TGTGCCAGCAGTGAGGGGACAGGGGGCGGATATGGCTACACCTTC. This chain connects TRBV6-1 to TRBJ1-2; 12 nucleotides line up with TRBD1. This CDR3 has 15 amino acids. The germline V gene encodes CDR1 MNHNS and CDR2 SASEGT. V was pared by 3 bases and J by 5 bases, with 4 bases of the junction left unmatched.